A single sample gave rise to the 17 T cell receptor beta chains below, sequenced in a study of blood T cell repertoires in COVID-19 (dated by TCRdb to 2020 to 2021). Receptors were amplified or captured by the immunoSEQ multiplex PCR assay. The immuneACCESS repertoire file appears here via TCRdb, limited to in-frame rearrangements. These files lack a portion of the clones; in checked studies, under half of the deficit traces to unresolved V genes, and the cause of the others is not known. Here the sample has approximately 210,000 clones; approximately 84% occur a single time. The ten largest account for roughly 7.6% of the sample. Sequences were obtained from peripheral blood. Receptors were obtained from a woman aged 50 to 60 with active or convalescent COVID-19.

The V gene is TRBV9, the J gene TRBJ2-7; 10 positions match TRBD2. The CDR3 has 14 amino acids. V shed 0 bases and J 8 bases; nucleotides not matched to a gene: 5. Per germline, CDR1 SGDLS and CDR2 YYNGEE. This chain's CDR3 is CASSVGSSGSKQYF. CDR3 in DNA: TGTGCCAGCAGCGTAGGTTCTAGCGGGAGCAAGCAGTACTTC.

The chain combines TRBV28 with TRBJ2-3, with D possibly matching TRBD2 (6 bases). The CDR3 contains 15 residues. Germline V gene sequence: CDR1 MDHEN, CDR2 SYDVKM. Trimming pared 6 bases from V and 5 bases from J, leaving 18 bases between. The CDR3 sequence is CASRSSGSRGDTQYF. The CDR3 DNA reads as TGTGCCAGCAGGAGTAGCGGCTCGAGGGGAGATACGCAGTATTTT.

In nucleotides, the CDR3 is TGTGCCACCAGTGTCGAGACTAGCGGCTCCTACGAGCAGTACTTC. It translates to CATSVETSGSYEQYF. V and J are TRBV24-1 and TRBJ2-7; 9 bases are shared with TRBD2. The germline gives CDR1 KGHDR, CDR2 SFDVKD. V shed 5 bases and J 0 bases; nucleotides not matched to a gene: 4. The CDR3 is 15 residues long.

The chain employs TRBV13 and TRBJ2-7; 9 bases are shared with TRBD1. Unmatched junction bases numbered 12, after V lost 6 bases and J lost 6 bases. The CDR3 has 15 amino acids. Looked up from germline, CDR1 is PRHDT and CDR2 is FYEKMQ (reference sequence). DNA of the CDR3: TGTGCCAGCAGAGCAACAGGGGGCGCGAGTTCCGAGCAGTACTTC. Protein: CASRATGGASSEQYF.

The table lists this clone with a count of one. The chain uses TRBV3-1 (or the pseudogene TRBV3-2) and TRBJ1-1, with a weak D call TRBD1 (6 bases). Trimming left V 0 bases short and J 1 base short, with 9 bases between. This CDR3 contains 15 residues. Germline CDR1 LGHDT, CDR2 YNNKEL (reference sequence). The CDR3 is CASSQDGRGNTEAFF. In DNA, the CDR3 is TGTGCCAGCAGCCAAGATGGCAGGGGGAACACTGAAGCTTTCTTT.

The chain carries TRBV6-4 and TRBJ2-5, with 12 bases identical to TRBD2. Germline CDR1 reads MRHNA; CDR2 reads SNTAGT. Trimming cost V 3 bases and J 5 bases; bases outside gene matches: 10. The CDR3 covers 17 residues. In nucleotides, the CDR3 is TGTGCCAGCAGTGAGTACCTAGCGGGAGGGCCGGAGGAGACCCAGTACTTC. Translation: CASSEYLAGGPEETQYF.

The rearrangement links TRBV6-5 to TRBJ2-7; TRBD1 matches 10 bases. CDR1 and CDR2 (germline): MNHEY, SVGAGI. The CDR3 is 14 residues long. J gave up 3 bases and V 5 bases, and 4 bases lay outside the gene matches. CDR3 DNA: TGTGCCAGCAGTCTTGGGGACAGGGGCTACGAGCAGTACGTC. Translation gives CASSLGDRGYEQYV.

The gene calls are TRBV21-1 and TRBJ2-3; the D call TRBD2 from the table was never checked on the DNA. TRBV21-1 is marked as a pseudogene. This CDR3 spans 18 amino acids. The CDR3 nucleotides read TGTGCCAGCAGCCCAGATCCGGGACTAGCGGGAGTGGGAGATACGCAGTATTTT. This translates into CASSPDPGLAGVGDTQYF.

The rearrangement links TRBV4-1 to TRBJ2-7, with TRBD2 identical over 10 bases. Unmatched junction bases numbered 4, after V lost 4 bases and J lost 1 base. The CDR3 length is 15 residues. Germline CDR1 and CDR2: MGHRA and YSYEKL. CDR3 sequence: CASSRGLAASYEQYV. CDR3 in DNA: TGCGCCAGCAGCCGAGGACTAGCGGCTTCCTACGAGCAGTACGTC.

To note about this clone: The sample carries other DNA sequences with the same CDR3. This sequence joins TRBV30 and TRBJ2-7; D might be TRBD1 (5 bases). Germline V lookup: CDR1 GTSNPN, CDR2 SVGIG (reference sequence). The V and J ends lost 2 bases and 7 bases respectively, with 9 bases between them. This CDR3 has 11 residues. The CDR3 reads CAWSRSGEQYF. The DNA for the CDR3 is TGTGCCTGGAGTCGTTCAGGGGAGCAGTACTTC.

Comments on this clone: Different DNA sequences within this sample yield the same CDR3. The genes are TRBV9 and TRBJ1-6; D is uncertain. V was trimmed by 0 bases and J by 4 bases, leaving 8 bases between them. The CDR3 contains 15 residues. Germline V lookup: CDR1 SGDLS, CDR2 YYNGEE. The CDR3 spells CASSVEGGYNSPLHF. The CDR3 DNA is TGTGCCAGCAGCGTAGAAGGAGGATATAATTCACCCCTCCACTTT. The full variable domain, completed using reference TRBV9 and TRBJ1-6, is DSGVTQTPKHLITATGQRVTLRCSPRSGDLSVYWYQQSLDQGLQFLIQYYNGEERAKGNILERFSAQQFPDLHSELNLSSLELGDSALYFCASSVEGGYNSPLHFGNGTRLTVT.

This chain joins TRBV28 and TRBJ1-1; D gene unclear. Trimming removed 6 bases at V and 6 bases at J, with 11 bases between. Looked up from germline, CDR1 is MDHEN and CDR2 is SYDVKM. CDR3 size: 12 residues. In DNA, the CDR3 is TGTGCCAGCAGCCAGACACAGTCTGAAGCTTTCTTT. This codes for CASSQTQSEAFF.

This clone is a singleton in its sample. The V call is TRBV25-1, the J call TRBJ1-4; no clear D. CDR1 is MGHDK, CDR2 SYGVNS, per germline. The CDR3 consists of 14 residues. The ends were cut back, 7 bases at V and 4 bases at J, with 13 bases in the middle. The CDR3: CASTTAGFNEKLFF. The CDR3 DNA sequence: TGTGCCAGCACAACTGCGGGGTTTAATGAAAAACTGTTTTTT.

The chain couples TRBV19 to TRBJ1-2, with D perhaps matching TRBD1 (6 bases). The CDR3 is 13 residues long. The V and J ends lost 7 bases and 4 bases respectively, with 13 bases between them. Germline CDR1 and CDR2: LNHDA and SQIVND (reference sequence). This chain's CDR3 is CASIGDNGYGYTF. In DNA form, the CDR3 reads TGTGCCAGTATAGGGGACAACGGCTATGGCTACACCTTC. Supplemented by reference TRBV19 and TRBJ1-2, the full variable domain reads DGGITQSPKYLFRKEGQNVTLSCEQNLNHDAMYWYRQDPGQGLRLIYYSQIVNDFQKGDIAEGYSVSREKKESFPLTVTSAQKNPTAFYLCASIGDNGYGYTFGSGTRLTVV.

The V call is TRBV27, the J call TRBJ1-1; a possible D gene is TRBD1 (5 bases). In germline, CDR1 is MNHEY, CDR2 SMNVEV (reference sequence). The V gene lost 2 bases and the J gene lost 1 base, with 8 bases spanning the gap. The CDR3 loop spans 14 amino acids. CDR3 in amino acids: CASSLRGTNTEAFF. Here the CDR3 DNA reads TGTGCCAGCAGTTTACGGGGGACGAACACTGAAGCTTTCTTT.

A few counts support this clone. CDR3 residues: CAAGQRETQYF. The CDR3 coding sequence is TGTGCCGCGGGACAGAGAGAGACCCAGTACTTC. The V and J genes are TRBV10-3 and TRBJ2-5; D possibly corresponds to TRBD1 (7 bases). Germline CDR1 and CDR2: ENHRY and SYGVKD. V lost 11 bases and J lost 4, with 11 bases in between. This CDR3 spans 11 amino acids.

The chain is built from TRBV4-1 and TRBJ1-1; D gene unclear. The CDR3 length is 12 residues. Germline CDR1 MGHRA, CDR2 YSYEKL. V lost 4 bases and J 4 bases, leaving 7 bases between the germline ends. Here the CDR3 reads CASSPTGTEAFF. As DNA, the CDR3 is TGCGCCAGCAGCCCCACGGGCACTGAAGCTTTCTTT.